Given below is one TCR beta chain in context. Its specificity is unknown. Cells that had been cultured for approximately ten days were the source of isolated CD4+ T cells. The CDR3 consists of 13 residues. The data stem from a study of vaccination effects on CD4 cells after COVID-19. TCRdb's copy holds only in-frame clones and misses some; the assay was immunoSEQ multiplex PCR. The data contain under 60,000 clones, approximately 61% of them singletons. Sequenced here: CD4+ T cells from PBMCs cultured without peptide, sampled before COVID-19 vaccination. This receptor was identified in a human donor who received a COVID-19 vaccine. The gene calls are TRBV12-1 and TRBJ1-5. TRBV12-1 is assigned pseudogene status. CDR3 residues: CASSTRDFQPQHF. The CDR3 DNA reads TGTGCCAGCAGTACGAGGGACTTTCAGCCCCAGCATTTT.